This is a list of T cell receptor beta chains from one sample in a study of blood T cell repertoires in COVID-19. The protocol was immunoSEQ multiplex PCR, while the TCRdb copy is restricted to in-frame clones and leaves out a portion. This sample has fewer than 450,000 clones; approximately 84% occur once, and the top ten carry 0.9% to 1.2%. The source material was PBMCs or T cells enriched from blood (not recorded which). The receptors stem from a woman aged 30 to 39 who had recovered from COVID-19. Both conserved end residues are part of each CDR3. The D gene is left open where the match is weak. Some rows mark clone size as missing; the rest say once, few, many or name a class of expanded clone.

J: TRBJ1-1; size: few; D: NA; V: TRBV6-2/TRBV6-3; CDR3: CASSNRGTAEPEAFF; DNA: TGTGCCAGCAGCAATCGGGGAACAGCAGAACCTGAAGCTTTCTTT
J: TRBJ1-2; size: NA; D: TRBD1; V: TRBV5-1; CDR3: CASSVEGTGVYGYTF; DNA: TGCGCCAGCAGCGTCGAGGGGACAGGGGTCTATGGCTACACCTTC
J: TRBJ1-6; size: NA; D: NA; V: TRBV30; CDR3: CAWGHNSYNSPLHF; DNA: TGTGCCTGGGGACACAACTCCTATAATTCACCCCTCCACTTT
J: TRBJ2-4; size: NA; D: TRBD2; V: TRBV7-2; CDR3: CASSHGGSNPTRYIQYF; DNA: TGTGCCAGCAGCCACGGGGGGAGTAACCCCACTAGGTACATTCAGTACTTC
J: TRBJ1-1; size: NA; D: TRBD1; V: TRBV9; CDR3: CASSEMTGVFTEAFF; DNA: TGTGCCAGCAGCGAGATGACAGGGGTGTTCACTGAAGCTTTCTTT
J: TRBJ1-4; size: NA; D: NA; V: TRBV7-8; CDR3: CASSLRVGQTNEKLFF; DNA: TGTGCCAGCAGCTTAAGGGTGGGGCAGACTAATGAAAAACTGTTTTTT
J: TRBJ1-2; size: NA; D: NA; V: TRBV6-5; CDR3: CASSYSGRVEGYTF; DNA: TGTGCCAGCAGTTACTCGGGCAGGGTAGAAGGCTACACCTTC
J: TRBJ2-7; size: NA; D: TRBD2; V: TRBV2; CDR3: CASSDGTRGSYEQYF; DNA: TGTGCCAGCAGTGACGGGACTAGAGGGTCCTACGAGCAGTACTTC
J: TRBJ2-7; size: NA; D: NA; V: TRBV7-6; CDR3: CASSSRQLPYEQYF; DNA: TGTGCCAGCAGCTCCCGACAGCTGCCCTACGAGCAGTACTTC
J: TRBJ2-1; size: NA; D: NA; V: TRBV28; CDR3: CASSAGTYNEQFF; DNA: TGTGCCAGCAGTGCCGGGACCTACAATGAGCAGTTCTTC
J: TRBJ2-7; size: NA; D: NA; V: TRBV6-5; CDR3: CASGTRSSYEQYF; DNA: TGTGCCAGCGGGACACGGAGCTCCTACGAGCAGTACTTC
J: TRBJ2-7; size: NA; D: TRBD2; V: TRBV7-7; CDR3: CASSQRTSGPYYEQYF; DNA: TGTGCCAGCAGCCAAAGGACTAGCGGGCCGTACTACGAGCAGTACTTC
J: TRBJ2-3; size: NA; D: TRBD1; V: TRBV5-1; CDR3: CASSFGTGVRDTQYF; DNA: TGCGCCAGCAGCTTCGGGACAGGGGTCCGCGATACGCAGTATTTT
J: TRBJ2-7; size: few; D: NA; V: TRBV27; CDR3: CASSETGSYEQYF; DNA: TGTGCCAGCAGTGAGACAGGATCCTACGAGCAGTACTTC
J: TRBJ2-3; size: NA; D: NA; V: TRBV9; CDR3: CASSVGGTDTQYF; DNA: TGTGCCAGCAGCGTAGGAGGAACAGATACGCAGTATTTT
J: TRBJ2-1; size: NA; D: NA; V: TRBV7-8; CDR3: CASSLTGNRGDEQFF; DNA: TGTGCCAGCAGCTTGACGGGAAACCGCGGGGATGAGCAGTTCTTC
J: TRBJ2-7; size: NA; D: NA; V: TRBV7-9; CDR3: CASSLAQGTVIGSDEQYF; DNA: TGTGCCAGCAGCTTAGCGCAGGGGACAGTCATCGGGAGCGACGAGCAGTACTTC
J: TRBJ1-2; size: NA; D: TRBD1; V: TRBV28; CDR3: CASSLLATGAYGYTF; DNA: TGTGCCAGCAGTTTATTAGCAACAGGGGCGTATGGCTACACCTTC
J: TRBJ1-5; size: NA; D: TRBD1; V: TRBV6-2/TRBV6-3; CDR3: CASSWRGTGGWRNQPQHF; DNA: TGTGCCAGCAGTTGGCGGGGGACAGGGGGCTGGAGGAATCAGCCCCAGCATTTT
J: TRBJ1-1; size: NA; D: TRBD1; V: TRBV15; CDR3: CATSRLTGDTEAFF; DNA: TGTGCCACCAGCAGATTAACAGGGGACACTGAAGCTTTCTTT
J: TRBJ1-3; size: NA; D: NA; V: TRBV30; CDR3: CAWSVFGVVRDTIYF; DNA: TGTGCCTGGAGTGTATTCGGGGTAGTGCGGGACACCATATATTTT
J: TRBJ2-7; size: NA; D: NA; V: TRBV18; CDR3: CASSPLGPREEQYF; DNA: TGTGCCAGCTCACCCTTGGGGCCCCGTGAAGAGCAGTACTTC
J: TRBJ1-4; size: NA; D: NA; V: TRBV11-2; CDR3: CASSPTRIGDNEKLFF; DNA: TGTGCCAGCAGCCCCACCAGGATAGGGGATAATGAAAAACTGTTTTTT
J: TRBJ1-2; size: NA; D: NA; V: TRBV7-8; CDR3: CASSIKWGGAVEGYTF; DNA: TGTGCCAGCAGCATAAAGTGGGGGGGCGCGGTTGAGGGCTACACCTTC
J: TRBJ2-7; size: NA; D: NA; V: TRBV5-6; CDR3: CASSLATSWEQYF; DNA: TGTGCCAGCAGCTTGGCCACTTCTTGGGAGCAGTACTTC
J: TRBJ1-2; size: NA; D: NA; V: TRBV30; CDR3: CAWSRGLDYGYTF; DNA: TGTGCCTGGAGTAGGGGTCTAGACTATGGCTACACCTTC
J: TRBJ2-1; size: NA; D: TRBD2; V: TRBV18; CDR3: CASSIRTSGGPSYNEQFF; DNA: TGTGCCAGCTCGATTAGGACTAGCGGGGGGCCCTCCTACAATGAGCAGTTCTTC
J: TRBJ1-2; size: NA; D: TRBD1; V: TRBV4-2; CDR3: CASSHERGQGQDGYTF; DNA: TGTGCCAGCAGCCATGAGAGGGGACAGGGCCAGGATGGCTACACCTTC
J: TRBJ2-3; size: few; D: NA; V: TRBV3-1/TRBV3-2; CDR3: CASSHGFGVDTDTQYF; DNA: TGTGCCAGCAGCCACGGTTTCGGGGTCGACACAGATACGCAGTATTTT